This paragraph reports one T cell receptor (beta chain). The antigen remains undetermined. This sample was taken from a study of memory CD4+ T cells and cytomegalovirus serostatus. Study overall: Of the healthy Belgian adults, 9 were CMV seropositive and about two dozen seronegative.

Study observations and caveats: Each of 67 CMV-associated TCRbeta sequences occurred in one to five individuals.

The repertoire was sequenced with immunoSEQ multiplex PCR; TCRdb's copy has only in-frame clones and lacks some. The profile shows about 75,000 clones, 75% to 85% of them singletons. The germline gives CDR1 SGHNT, CDR2 YENEEA. This CDR3 spans 17 amino acids. Trimming removed 4 bases at V and 0 bases at J, with 13 bases between. Single viable CD3+CD4+CD8-CD45RO+ cells were sorted as the memory CD4+ T cells. CMV serostatus came from serum IgG against pp150, pp28, p38, p52. The sequence was collected from an adult in good health and CMV-seropositive. This chain links TRBV11-3 with TRBJ2-6; D is ambiguous. Sequenced: memory CD4+ T cells from blood. CDR3 sequence: CASSSQRGYSGANVLTF. The CDR3 DNA sequence: TGTGCCAGCAGCTCTCAGAGAGGATACTCTGGGGCCAACGTCCTGACTTTC.